The clone carrying this TCR beta chain was observed a few times. The antigen remains unidentified. This sample is part of a study of T cells after yellow fever vaccination. Trimming took 4 bases from V and 4 from J, leaving 12 bases between them. The V gene's germline CDR1 is SGHRS and CDR2 YFSETQ. The CDR3 is 14 amino acids. Template-switching 5'RACE yielded the TCR cDNA; a universal primer site and UMIs were added in the process. TCRdb processed the 5' RACE reads anew with MiXCR; each CDR3 protein has one entry. The table shows a few hundred thousand distinct CDR3 sequences, with less than 4.5% occurring only once. Study observations and caveats: Some clonotypes, a small share, were shared between CD4 and CD8 compartments. Weaker overall was a secondary response that nonetheless peaked faster, on day 5 versus 15. The bulk population could contribute abundant contaminating clonotypes to FACS-sorted repertoires.

This specimen was PBMCs, taken on the day of the yellow fever booster vaccination. The sequence was obtained from a young man who received the YFV17D yellow fever vaccine. This chain joins TRBV5-1 and TRBJ2-1; D is undetermined. CDR3 coding DNA: TGCGCCAGCAGCCTGGCCCCTCTGTACAATGAGCAGTTCTTC. Protein: CASSLAPLYNEQFF.